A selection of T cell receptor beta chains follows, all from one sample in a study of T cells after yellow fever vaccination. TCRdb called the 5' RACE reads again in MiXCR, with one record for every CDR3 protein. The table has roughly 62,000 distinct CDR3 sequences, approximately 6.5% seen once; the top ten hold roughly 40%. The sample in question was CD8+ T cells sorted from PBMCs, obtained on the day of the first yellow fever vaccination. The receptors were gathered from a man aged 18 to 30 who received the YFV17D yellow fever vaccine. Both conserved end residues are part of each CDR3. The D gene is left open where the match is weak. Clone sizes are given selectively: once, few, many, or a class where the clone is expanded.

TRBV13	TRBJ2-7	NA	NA	TGTGCCAGCAGCTTCCAAAGCTACGAGCAGTACTTC	CASSFQSYEQYF
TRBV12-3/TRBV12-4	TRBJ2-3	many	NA	TGTGCCAGCAGTGGTCCGGGGCTACTTAGCACAGATACGCAGTATTTT	CASSGPGLLSTDTQYF
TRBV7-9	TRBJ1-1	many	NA	TGTGCCAGCACCCGGGACGGGACCTTCACTGAAGCTTTCTTT	CASTRDGTFTEAFF
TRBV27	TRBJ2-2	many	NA	TGTGCCAGCAGCTGGGACATGTTTATCGGGGAGCTGTTTTTT	CASSWDMFIGELFF
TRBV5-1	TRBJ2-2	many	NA	TGCGCCAGCAGCTTGGAGCAGGGGCACACCGGGGAGCTGTTTTTT	CASSLEQGHTGELFF
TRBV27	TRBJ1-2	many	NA	TGTGCCAGCAGTTTATATCCCGACAGTCCCCGTGGCTACACCTTC	CASSLYPDSPRGYTF
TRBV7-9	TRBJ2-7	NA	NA	TGTGCCAGCAGCCCAGAGTTCTACGAGCAGTACTTC	CASSPEFYEQYF
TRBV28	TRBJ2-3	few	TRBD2	TGTGCCAGCAGTTTCCCCCCGTATTCCAGCGGGGGCCCGACAGATACGCAGTATTTT	CASSFPPYSSGGPTDTQYF
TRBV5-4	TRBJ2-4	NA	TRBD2	TGTGCCAGCAGCCCGGGGGGGGACATTCAGTACTTC	CASSPGGDIQYF
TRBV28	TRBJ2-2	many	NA	TGTGCCAGCAGTTTTGGGGGTAAAGACACCGGGGAGCTGTTTTTT	CASSFGGKDTGELFF
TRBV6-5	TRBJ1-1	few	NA	TGTGCCAGCAGTCAGGGACCCATTGAAGCTTTCTTT	CASSQGPIEAFF
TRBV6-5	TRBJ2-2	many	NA	TGTGCCAGCAGTCCTAGCGTCGCCACCGGGGAGCTGTTTTTT	CASSPSVATGELFF
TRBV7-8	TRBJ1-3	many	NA	TGTGCCAGCAGCCCCCTGGGCGTAACAGGAAACACCATATATTTT	CASSPLGVTGNTIYF
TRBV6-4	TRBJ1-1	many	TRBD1	TGTGCCAGCAGTAACGATAGACAGGGTAGGGTCACTGAAGCTTTCTTT	CASSNDRQGRVTEAFF
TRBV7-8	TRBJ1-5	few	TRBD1	TGTGCCAGCAGCTCCTCCGGGACAGGGCTTCAGCCCCAGCATTTT	CASSSSGTGLQPQHF
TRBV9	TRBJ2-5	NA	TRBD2	TGTGCCAGCAGCACCCGGACTAGCGGGGGCCAAGAGACCCAGTACTTC	CASSTRTSGGQETQYF
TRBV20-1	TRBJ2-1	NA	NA	TGCAGTGCTAGTCTTCCTCGGTGGAATGAGCAGTTCTTC	CSASLPRWNEQFF
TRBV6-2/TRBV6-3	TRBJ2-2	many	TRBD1	TGTGCCAGCCGGCACAGGGGATTGGCCGGGGAGCTGTTTTTT	CASRHRGLAGELFF
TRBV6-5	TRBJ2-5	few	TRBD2	TGTGCCAGCAGTTACTCAGCGGGGGGGGTTTTTGAGACCCAGTACTTC	CASSYSAGGVFETQYF
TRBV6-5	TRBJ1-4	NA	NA	TGTGCCAGCAGTTCCCAGGCAACTAATGAAAAACTGTTTTTT	CASSSQATNEKLFF
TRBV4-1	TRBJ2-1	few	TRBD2	TGCGCCAGCAGCCATCCGGGGACTAGCGGGGACAATGAGCAGTTCTTC	CASSHPGTSGDNEQFF
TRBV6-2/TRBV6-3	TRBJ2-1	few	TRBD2	TGTGCCAGCAGTTACCCCCCCTGGCGCGGGGGGGCCGATGAGCAGTTCTTC	CASSYPPWRGGADEQFF